This T cell receptor beta chain was recovered during a study of blood T cell repertoires in COVID-19. Whole-study context: Acute and convalescent COVID-19 samples came from the United States, Italy and Spain.

Some clones are missing from TCRdb's copy, which holds only in-frame ones; the method was immunoSEQ multiplex PCR. The data show about 160,000 clones, about 88% seen once. The CDR3 totals 16 residues. V lost 0 bases and J lost 3; bases outside the gene matches: 4. Per germline, CDR1 SEHNR and CDR2 FQNEAQ (reference sequence). Sequencing used peripheral blood. This sequence joins TRBV7-9 and TRBJ2-5; 10 nucleotides line up with TRBD1. The sequence derives from a man aged 55 to 70 with active or convalescent COVID-19. CDR3 in amino acids: CASSLATGTGEETQYF. DNA for the CDR3: TGTGCCAGCAGCTTAGCGACCGGGACAGGGGAAGAGACCCAGTACTTC.